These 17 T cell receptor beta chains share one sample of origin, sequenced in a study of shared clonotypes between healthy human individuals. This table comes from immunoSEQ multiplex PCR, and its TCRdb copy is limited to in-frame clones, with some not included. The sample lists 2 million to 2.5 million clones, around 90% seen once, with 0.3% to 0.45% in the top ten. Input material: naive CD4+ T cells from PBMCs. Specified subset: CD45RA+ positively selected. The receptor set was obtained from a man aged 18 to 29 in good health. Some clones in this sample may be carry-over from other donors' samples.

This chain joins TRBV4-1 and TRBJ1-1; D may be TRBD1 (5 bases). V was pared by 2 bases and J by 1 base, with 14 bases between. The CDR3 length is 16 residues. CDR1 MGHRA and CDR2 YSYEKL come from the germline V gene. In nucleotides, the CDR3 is TGCGCCAGCAGCCAAAATGCGGCGACAGCGAACACTGAAGCTTTCTTT. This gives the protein CASSQNAATANTEAFF.

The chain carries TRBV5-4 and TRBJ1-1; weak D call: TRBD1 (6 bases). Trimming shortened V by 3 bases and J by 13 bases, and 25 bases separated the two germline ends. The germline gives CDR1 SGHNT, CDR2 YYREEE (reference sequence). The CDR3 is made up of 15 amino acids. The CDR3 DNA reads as TGTGCCAGCAGCTCCCCCCGGGACATTCCCCACTCTTTTTTCTTT. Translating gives CASSSPRDIPHSFFF.

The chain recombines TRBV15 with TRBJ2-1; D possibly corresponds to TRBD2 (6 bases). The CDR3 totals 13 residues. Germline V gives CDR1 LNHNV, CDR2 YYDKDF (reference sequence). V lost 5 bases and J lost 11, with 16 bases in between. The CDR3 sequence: CATSPRGRTKQFF. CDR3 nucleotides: TGTGCCACCAGCCCGCGTGGTAGGACTAAGCAGTTCTTC.

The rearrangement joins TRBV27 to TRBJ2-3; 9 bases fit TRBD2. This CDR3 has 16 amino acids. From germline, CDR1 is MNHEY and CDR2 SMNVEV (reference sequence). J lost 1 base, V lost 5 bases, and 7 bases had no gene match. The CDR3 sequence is CASSSPRLAGTDTQYF. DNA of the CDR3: TGTGCCAGCAGTAGCCCTAGACTAGCGGGCACAGATACGCAGTATTTT.

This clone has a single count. CDR3 coding DNA: TGTGCCAGCAGCTTAGATCTAGAAAAGCAGTATTTT. As protein: CASSLDLEKQYF. The chain carries TRBV11-2 and TRBJ2-3; D is unclear. This CDR3 spans 12 amino acids. Trimming took 0 bases from V and 11 from J, leaving 9 bases between them. Germline V gives CDR1 SGHAT, CDR2 FQNNGV.

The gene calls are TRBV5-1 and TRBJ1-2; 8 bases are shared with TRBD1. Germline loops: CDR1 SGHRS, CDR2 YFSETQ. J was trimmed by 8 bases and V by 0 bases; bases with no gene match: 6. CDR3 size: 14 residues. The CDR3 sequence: CASSLESGGRGYTF. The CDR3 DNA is TGCGCCAGCAGCTTGGAGTCAGGGGGCAGGGGCTACACCTTC. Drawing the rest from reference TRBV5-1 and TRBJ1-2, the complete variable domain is KAGVTQTPRYLIKTRGQQVTLSCSPISGHRSVSWYQQTPGQGLQFLFEYFSETQRNKGNFPGRFSGRQFSNSRSEMNVSTLELGDSALYLCASSLESGGRGYTFGSGTRLTVV.

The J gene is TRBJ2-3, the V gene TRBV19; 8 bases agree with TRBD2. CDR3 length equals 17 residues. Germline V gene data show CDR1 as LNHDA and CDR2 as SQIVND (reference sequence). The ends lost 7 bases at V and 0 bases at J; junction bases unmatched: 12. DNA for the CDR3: TGTGCCAGTACCCTAGGCCCGGGAGGGTCTAGCACAGATACGCAGTATTTT. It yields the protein CASTLGPGGSSTDTQYF.

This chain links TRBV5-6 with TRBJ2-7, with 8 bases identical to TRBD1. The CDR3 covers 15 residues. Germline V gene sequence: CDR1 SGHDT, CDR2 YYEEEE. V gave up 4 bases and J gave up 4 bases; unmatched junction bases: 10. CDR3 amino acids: CASSAGGRITYEQYF. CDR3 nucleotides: TGTGCCAGCAGCGCAGGGGGCAGAATCACGTACGAGCAGTACTTC.

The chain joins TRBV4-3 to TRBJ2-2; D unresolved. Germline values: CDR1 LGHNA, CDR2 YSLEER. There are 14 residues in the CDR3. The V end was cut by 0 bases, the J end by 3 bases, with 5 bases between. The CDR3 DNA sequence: TGCGCCAGCAGCCAAGATATGGACACCGGGGAGCTGTTTTTT. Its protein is CASSQDMDTGELFF.

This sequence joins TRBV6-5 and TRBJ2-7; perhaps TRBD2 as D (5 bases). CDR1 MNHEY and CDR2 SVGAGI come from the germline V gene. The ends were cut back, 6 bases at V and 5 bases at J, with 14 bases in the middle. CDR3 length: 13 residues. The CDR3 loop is CASSRSGMNEQYF. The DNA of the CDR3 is TGTGCCAGCAGCCGCTCGGGGATGAACGAGCAGTACTTC.

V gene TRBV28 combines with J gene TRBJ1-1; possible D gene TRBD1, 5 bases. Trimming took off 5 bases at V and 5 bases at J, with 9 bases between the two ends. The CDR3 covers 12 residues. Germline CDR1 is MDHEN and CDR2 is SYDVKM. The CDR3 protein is CASSNYRTEAFF. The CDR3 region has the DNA TGTGCCAGCAGTAACTACAGGACTGAAGCTTTCTTT. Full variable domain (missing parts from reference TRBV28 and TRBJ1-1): DVKVTQSSRYLVKRTGEKVFLECVQDMDHENMFWYRQDPGLGLRLIYFSYDVKMKEKGDIPEGYSVSREKKERFSLILESASTNQTSMYLCASSNYRTEAFFGQGTRLTVV.

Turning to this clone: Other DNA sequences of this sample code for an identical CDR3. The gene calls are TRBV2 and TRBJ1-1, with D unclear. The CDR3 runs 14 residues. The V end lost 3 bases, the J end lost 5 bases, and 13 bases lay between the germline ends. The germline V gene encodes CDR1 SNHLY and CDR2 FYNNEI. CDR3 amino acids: CASSDRSSRTEAFF. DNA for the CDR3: TGTGCCAGCAGTGATAGGTCAAGCAGGACTGAAGCTTTCTTT.

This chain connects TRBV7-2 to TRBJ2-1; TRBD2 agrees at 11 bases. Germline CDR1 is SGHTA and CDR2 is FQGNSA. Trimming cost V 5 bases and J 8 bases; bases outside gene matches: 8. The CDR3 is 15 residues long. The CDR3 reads CASSRTSGSWYEQFF. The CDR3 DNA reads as TGTGCCAGCAGCCGAACTAGCGGGAGTTGGTATGAGCAGTTCTTC.

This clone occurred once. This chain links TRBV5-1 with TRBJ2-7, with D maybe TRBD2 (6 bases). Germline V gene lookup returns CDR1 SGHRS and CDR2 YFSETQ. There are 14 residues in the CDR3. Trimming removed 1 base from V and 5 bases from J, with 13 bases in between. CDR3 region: CASSLMGLGDEQYF. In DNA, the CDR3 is TGCGCCAGCAGCTTGATGGGACTGGGGGACGAGCAGTACTTC. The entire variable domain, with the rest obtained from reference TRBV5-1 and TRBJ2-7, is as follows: KAGVTQTPRYLIKTRGQQVTLSCSPISGHRSVSWYQQTPGQGLQFLFEYFSETQRNKGNFPGRFSGRQFSNSRSEMNVSTLELGDSALYLCASSLMGLGDEQYFGPGTRLTVT.

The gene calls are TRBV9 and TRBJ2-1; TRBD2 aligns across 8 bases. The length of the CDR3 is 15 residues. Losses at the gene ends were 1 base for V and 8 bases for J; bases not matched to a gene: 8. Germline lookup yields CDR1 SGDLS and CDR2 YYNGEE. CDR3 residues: CASSVPPGLGHEQFF. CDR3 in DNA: TGTGCCAGCAGCGTACCCCCGGGACTAGGTCATGAGCAGTTCTTC. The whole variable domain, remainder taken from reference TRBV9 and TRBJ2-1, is DSGVTQTPKHLITATGQRVTLRCSPRSGDLSVYWYQQSLDQGLQFLIQYYNGEERAKGNILERFSAQQFPDLHSELNLSSLELGDSALYFCASSVPPGLGHEQFFGPGTRLTVL.

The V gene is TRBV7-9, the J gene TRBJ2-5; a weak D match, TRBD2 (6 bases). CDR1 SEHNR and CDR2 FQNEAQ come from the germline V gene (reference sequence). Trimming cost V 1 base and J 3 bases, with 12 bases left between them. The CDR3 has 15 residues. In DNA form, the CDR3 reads TGTGCCAGCAGCTTAGGATCAGGAGGGAAAGAGACCCAGTACTTC. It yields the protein CASSLGSGGKETQYF.

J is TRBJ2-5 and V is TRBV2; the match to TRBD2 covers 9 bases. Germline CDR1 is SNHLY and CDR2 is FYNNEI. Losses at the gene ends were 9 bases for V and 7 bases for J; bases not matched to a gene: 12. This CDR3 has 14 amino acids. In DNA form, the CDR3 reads TGTGCCAGTACCGAACTAGCGGGCCCCGGGACCCAGTACTTC. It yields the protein CASTELAGPGTQYF.